This T cell receptor beta chain was documented in a study of tumor-infiltrating lymphocytes in primary liver carcinoma. cDNA specific to TCR beta was made from about 0.45 ug of total RNA, with a constant-region primer employed for priming. It was through three nested multiplex PCR rounds of slightly modified ARM-PCR that TCR beta libraries arose. Investigators reported that the first two PCR rounds, at roughly 11 cycles each, used TRBV1-TRBV30 forward primers with a C-beta reverse primer. TCRdb reprocessed the multiplex PCR reads via MiXCR and lists one record per CDR3 protein. The sample carries around 210,000 distinct CDR3 sequences, about 65% recorded once. This clonotype has just one count. Unsorted whole blood yielded the blood RNA, and germline DNA was also extracted. With 6 bases removed from V and 1 base from J, the gap between germline ends came to 10 bases. This CDR3 contains 13 residues. Germline V CDR1 and CDR2: DFQATT, SNEGSKA (reference sequence).

The sample taken for sequencing was peripheral blood. The V gene is TRBV20-1, the J gene TRBJ2-1; D remains ambiguous. This TCR derives from a woman aged 60 to 75 with primary liver carcinoma and hepatitis B virus infection. The CDR3 is CSAQSRSYNEQFF. CDR3 DNA: TGCAGTGCCCAGTCACGGTCCTACAATGAGCAGTTCTTC.